The clone carrying this T cell receptor (beta chain) was observed a few times. Its antigen is not identified. The sample belongs to a study of T cell responses to AZD1222 COVID-19 vaccine. The CDR3 length is 12 residues. V lost 5 bases and J lost 13; bases outside the gene matches: 5. Germline assignment: CDR1 SGHVS and CDR2 FQNEAQ. Sequencing used immunoSEQ multiplex PCR; TCRdb keeps in-frame clones, though not all of them. The sample has fewer than 85,000 clones; around four fifths are singletons. The study, taken as a whole, reports: Spike-specific TCR breadth and depth were elevated following two AZD1222 doses. Reports indicate that nearly half of spike-specific TCRs are directed at unmutated variant regions. Just a handful of AZD1222 recipients were seropositive at baseline. In all cases, repertoires were sampled only after the peak T cell response.

This clonotype originated in an adult who received the AZD1222 COVID-19 vaccine. J is TRBJ2-1 and V is TRBV7-8; 10 bases map to TRBD1. The material was peripheral blood, obtained 28 days after the second AZD1222 dose. CDR3 bases: TGTGCCAGCAGCCAAGACAGGGGGCATCAGTTCTTC. Amino acid sequence: CASSQDRGHQFF.